A selection of T cell receptor beta chains follows, all from one sample in a study of CD8 T cells in ankylosing spondylitis. Each CDR3 protein gets one entry after TCRdb re-called the 5' RACE reads with MiXCR. The sample shows about 360,000 distinct CDR3 sequences, 20% of them seen only once. The material sequenced was blood, either unsorted or a sorted T cell fraction (not recorded which). The receptors were sampled from a male donor with ankylosing spondylitis or in good health (not recorded which). CDR3s include the opening cysteine and the closing phenylalanine or tryptophan. The D gene is left open where the match is weak. Expanded clones are given a class, and other clones once, few, many or no size at all.

v_gene: TRBV12-3/TRBV12-4; j_gene: TRBJ2-3; d_gene: TRBD1; abundance: many; CDR3nt: TGTGCCAGCAGTACAGGGGGCGCCGCAGATACGCAGTATTTT; CDR3aa: CASSTGGAADTQYF
v_gene: TRBV5-4; j_gene: TRBJ2-3; d_gene: .; abundance: .; CDR3nt: TGTGCCAGCAGCTTGTACGCACTTAGCACAGATACGCAGTATTTT; CDR3aa: CASSLYALSTDTQYF
v_gene: TRBV20-1; j_gene: TRBJ2-5; d_gene: .; abundance: few; CDR3nt: TGCAGTGCTAGAGATGTAAGGGTGGGAGCATATCAAGAGACCCAGTACTTC; CDR3aa: CSARDVRVGAYQETQYF
v_gene: TRBV29-1; j_gene: TRBJ1-1; d_gene: .; abundance: .; CDR3nt: TGCAGCGTGTCGGGACATCCGAACACTGAAGCTTTCTTT; CDR3aa: CSVSGHPNTEAFF
v_gene: TRBV9; j_gene: TRBJ2-1; d_gene: .; abundance: .; CDR3nt: TGTGCCAGCAGCGTAGGTGGGGGTTCCCCGTACAATGAGCAGTTCTTC; CDR3aa: CASSVGGGSPYNEQFF
v_gene: TRBV12-3/TRBV12-4; j_gene: TRBJ2-1; d_gene: .; abundance: few; CDR3nt: TGTGCCAGCAGTTCCCCGTCCTGGAATGAGCAGTTCTTC; CDR3aa: CASSSPSWNEQFF
v_gene: TRBV5-6; j_gene: TRBJ2-7; d_gene: .; abundance: .; CDR3nt: TGTGCCAGCAGCGGGGTACCGGAGGGCGAGCAGTACTTC; CDR3aa: CASSGVPEGEQYF
v_gene: TRBV7-9; j_gene: TRBJ2-3; d_gene: TRBD2; abundance: .; CDR3nt: TGTGCCAGCAGCTTATGGACTAGCGGCACAGATACGCAGTATTTT; CDR3aa: CASSLWTSGTDTQYF
v_gene: TRBV4-1; j_gene: TRBJ2-3; d_gene: .; abundance: .; CDR3nt: TGCGCCAGCAGCCAAGTGATGCGGGGGCGTGACGATACGCAGTATTTT; CDR3aa: CASSQVMRGRDDTQYF
v_gene: TRBV7-9; j_gene: TRBJ1-1; d_gene: .; abundance: few; CDR3nt: TGTGCCAGCAGCTCTGCTCCTGAGGGGGAAGCTTTCTTT; CDR3aa: CASSSAPEGEAFF
v_gene: TRBV29-1; j_gene: TRBJ2-7; d_gene: .; abundance: .; CDR3nt: TGCAGCGTTGCGACCAGAAGGACCTACGAGCAGTACTTC; CDR3aa: CSVATRRTYEQYF
v_gene: TRBV7-9; j_gene: TRBJ2-2; d_gene: .; abundance: few; CDR3nt: TGTGCCAGCAGCTTGGCAGGTTTGACCGGGGAGCTGTTTTTT; CDR3aa: CASSLAGLTGELFF
v_gene: TRBV2; j_gene: TRBJ2-3; d_gene: TRBD2; abundance: once; CDR3nt: TGTGCCAGCAGTGCCGGGAGGGGAGCGGATACGCAGTATTTT; CDR3aa: CASSAGRGADTQYF
v_gene: TRBV5-5; j_gene: TRBJ2-7; d_gene: .; abundance: few; CDR3nt: TGTGCCAGCAGCTCGGGCGGGGCCCCCTCCTACGAGCAGTACTTC; CDR3aa: CASSSGGAPSYEQYF
v_gene: TRBV5-1; j_gene: TRBJ1-2; d_gene: .; abundance: few; CDR3nt: TGCGCCAGCAGCTTGGACAGTGGTGGCTATGGCTACACCTTC; CDR3aa: CASSLDSGGYGYTF
v_gene: TRBV9; j_gene: TRBJ2-7; d_gene: .; abundance: .; CDR3nt: TGTGCCAGCAGCGTCCGGGACCGAATAACCGAGCAGTACTTC; CDR3aa: CASSVRDRITEQYF
v_gene: TRBV4-1; j_gene: TRBJ2-1; d_gene: .; abundance: .; CDR3nt: TGCGCCAGCAGCCAAGATCTGGAGCAGTTCTTC; CDR3aa: CASSQDLEQFF
v_gene: TRBV2; j_gene: TRBJ2-4; d_gene: .; abundance: few; CDR3nt: TGTGCCAGCAGTGAACTTGCGGGAGCCAAAAACATTCAGTACTTC; CDR3aa: CASSELAGAKNIQYF
v_gene: TRBV4-1; j_gene: TRBJ2-2; d_gene: .; abundance: many; CDR3nt: TGCGCCAGCAGCCAAGTGGAGGACAAGAGCACCGGGGAGCTGTTTTTT; CDR3aa: CASSQVEDKSTGELFF
v_gene: TRBV29-1; j_gene: TRBJ1-1; d_gene: .; abundance: .; CDR3nt: TGCAGCGTCAAACCCGGGGTAGACACTGAAGCTTTCTTT; CDR3aa: CSVKPGVDTEAFF
v_gene: TRBV20-1; j_gene: TRBJ2-7; d_gene: .; abundance: few; CDR3nt: TGCAGTGCTAGGAGTTCAGCCCAAATCGTCGAGCAGTACTTC; CDR3aa: CSARSSAQIVEQYF
v_gene: TRBV5-1; j_gene: TRBJ1-2; d_gene: .; abundance: few; CDR3nt: TGCGCCAGCAGCTTGGAAGCGGGCTATGGCTACACCTTC; CDR3aa: CASSLEAGYGYTF
v_gene: TRBV4-2; j_gene: TRBJ2-5; d_gene: TRBD1; abundance: .; CDR3nt: TGTGCCAGCAGCCAACAGGGGGAAGAGACCCAGTACTTC; CDR3aa: CASSQQGEETQYF
v_gene: TRBV29-1; j_gene: TRBJ2-3; d_gene: .; abundance: few; CDR3nt: TGCAGCGTTGACACGCCAACTCGGGGGGATACGCAGTATTTT; CDR3aa: CSVDTPTRGDTQYF
v_gene: TRBV12-1; j_gene: TRBJ1-4; d_gene: .; abundance: .; CDR3nt: TGTGCCAGCAGCAGCCAAACAACTAATGAAAAACTGTTTTTT; CDR3aa: CASSSQTTNEKLFF
v_gene: TRBV12-3/TRBV12-4; j_gene: TRBJ2-3; d_gene: TRBD1; abundance: .; CDR3nt: TGTGCCAGCAGTTTGGAGACAGGGCTGGATACGCAGTATTTT; CDR3aa: CASSLETGLDTQYF
v_gene: TRBV18; j_gene: TRBJ2-2; d_gene: .; abundance: .; CDR3nt: TGTGCCAGCTCACCACCGAATTCAGGGACGAACACCGGGGAGCTGTTTTTT; CDR3aa: CASSPPNSGTNTGELFF
v_gene: TRBV10-3; j_gene: TRBJ2-2; d_gene: TRBD2; abundance: few; CDR3nt: TGTGCCATCAGTGAGCCGACTAGCGGGGCTTTGAACACCGGGGAGCTGTTTTTT; CDR3aa: CAISEPTSGALNTGELFF
v_gene: TRBV20-1; j_gene: TRBJ2-7; d_gene: .; abundance: .; CDR3nt: TGCAGTGCTAGTTCTTCGGGACCTGCCTACGAGCAGTACTTC; CDR3aa: CSASSSGPAYEQYF
v_gene: TRBV24-1; j_gene: TRBJ2-7; d_gene: .; abundance: .; CDR3nt: TGTGCCACCAGTCCGGGCCTAGGCGAGCAGTACTTC; CDR3aa: CATSPGLGEQYF
v_gene: TRBV28; j_gene: TRBJ2-1; d_gene: TRBD1; abundance: few; CDR3nt: TGTGCCAGCAGCCGGGACGCAGGGGGTTTCAACGAGCAGTTCTTC; CDR3aa: CASSRDAGGFNEQFF
v_gene: TRBV4-2; j_gene: TRBJ2-1; d_gene: TRBD2; abundance: few; CDR3nt: TGTGCCAGCAGCCAAGAGACTAGCGGGTTCGTTAATGAGCAGTTCTTC; CDR3aa: CASSQETSGFVNEQFF
v_gene: TRBV10-3; j_gene: TRBJ2-1; d_gene: .; abundance: .; CDR3nt: TGTGCCATCAGTGCCGGCAGGGCCTCCTACAATGAGCAGTTCTTC; CDR3aa: CAISAGRASYNEQFF
v_gene: TRBV10-2; j_gene: TRBJ2-4; d_gene: .; abundance: .; CDR3nt: TGCGCCAGCAGTGAGTCGTCCACGGGGTACTGGGACATTCAGTACTTC; CDR3aa: CASSESSTGYWDIQYF
v_gene: TRBV9; j_gene: TRBJ2-7; d_gene: TRBD2; abundance: few; CDR3nt: TGTGCCAGCAGCGGTAAGGCTAGCGGGGGGGCATCCTACGAGCAGTACTTC; CDR3aa: CASSGKASGGASYEQYF
v_gene: TRBV20-1; j_gene: TRBJ2-4; d_gene: .; abundance: .; CDR3nt: TGCAGTGCTAGAGTCGGGCAGACGATCGCCAAAAACATTCAGTACTTC; CDR3aa: CSARVGQTIAKNIQYF
v_gene: TRBV11-2; j_gene: TRBJ1-2; d_gene: .; abundance: few; CDR3nt: TGTGCCAGCAGCGCTACCCTGGGGGGCGATGACTATGGCTACACCTTC; CDR3aa: CASSATLGGDDYGYTF
v_gene: TRBV3-1; j_gene: TRBJ1-6; d_gene: .; abundance: .; CDR3nt: TGTGCCAGCAGCCAAGGGGGGGGATCACCCCTCCACTTT; CDR3aa: CASSQGGGSPLHF
v_gene: TRBV21-1; j_gene: TRBJ2-3; d_gene: .; abundance: .; CDR3nt: TGTGCCAGCAGCAAAGTGGACGGCACAGATACGCAGTATTTT; CDR3aa: CASSKVDGTDTQYF
v_gene: TRBV4-1; j_gene: TRBJ2-2; d_gene: .; abundance: .; CDR3nt: TGCGCCAGCAGCCAAGATGTGGAGGGAACCGGGGAGCTGTTTTTT; CDR3aa: CASSQDVEGTGELFF
v_gene: TRBV6-4; j_gene: TRBJ2-5; d_gene: TRBD2; abundance: .; CDR3nt: TGTGCCAGCAGCCCCACCGGGGGGGGTTCAGAGACCCAGTACTTC; CDR3aa: CASSPTGGGSETQYF